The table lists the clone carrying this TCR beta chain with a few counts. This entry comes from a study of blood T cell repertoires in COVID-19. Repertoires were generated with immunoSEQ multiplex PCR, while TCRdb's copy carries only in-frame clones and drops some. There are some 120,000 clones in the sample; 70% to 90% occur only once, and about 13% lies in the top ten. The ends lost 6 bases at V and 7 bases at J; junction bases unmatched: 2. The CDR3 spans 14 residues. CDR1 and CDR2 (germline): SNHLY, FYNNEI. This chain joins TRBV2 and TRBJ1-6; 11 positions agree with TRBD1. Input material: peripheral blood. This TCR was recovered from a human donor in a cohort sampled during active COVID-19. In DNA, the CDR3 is TGTGCCAGCAGGGGGGACAGGGGGAATTCACCCCTCCACTTT. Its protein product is CASRGDRGNSPLHF.